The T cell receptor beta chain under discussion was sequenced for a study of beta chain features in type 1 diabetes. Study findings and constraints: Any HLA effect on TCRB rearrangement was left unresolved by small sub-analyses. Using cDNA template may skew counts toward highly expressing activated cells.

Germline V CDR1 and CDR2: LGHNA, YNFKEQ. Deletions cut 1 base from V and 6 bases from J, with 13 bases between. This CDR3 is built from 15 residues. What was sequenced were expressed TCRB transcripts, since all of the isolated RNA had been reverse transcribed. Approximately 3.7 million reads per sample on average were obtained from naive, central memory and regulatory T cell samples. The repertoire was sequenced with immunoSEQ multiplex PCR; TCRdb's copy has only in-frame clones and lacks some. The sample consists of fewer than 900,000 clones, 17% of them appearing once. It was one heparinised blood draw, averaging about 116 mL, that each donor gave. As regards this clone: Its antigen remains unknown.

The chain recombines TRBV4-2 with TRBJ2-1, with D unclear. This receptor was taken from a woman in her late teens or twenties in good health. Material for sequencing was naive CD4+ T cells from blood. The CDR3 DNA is TGTGCCAGCAGCCAAGGTCGCCTTAGGGCCAATGAGCAGTTCTTC. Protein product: CASSQGRLRANEQFF.